Presented here are 31 T cell receptor beta chains from one specimen sequenced in a study of immune evolution from preneoplasia to lung adenocarcinoma. Measured with immunoSEQ multiplex PCR; TCRdb has only the in-frame clones, and not every one. This sample yields 13,000 to 15,000 clones, of which roughly 80% are seen a single time; 4.2% belongs to the top ten. Sequencing used FFPE minimally invasive lung adenocarcinoma tissue. These receptors were collected from a person aged 65-85 years with lung adenocarcinoma.

This chain joins TRBV7-2 and TRBJ1-2; tentative D call: TRBD1 (5 bases). Looked up from germline, CDR1 is SGHTA and CDR2 is FQGNSA. The ends were cut back, 5 bases at V and 4 bases at J, with 17 bases in the middle. The CDR3 contains 15 residues. In DNA, the CDR3 is TGTGCCAGCAGCCCCCGGTCGGGGGTAAGCTATGGCTACACCTTC. Its translation is CASSPRSGVSYGYTF. The entire variable domain, with the rest obtained from reference TRBV7-2 and TRBJ1-2, is as follows: GAGVSQSPSNKVTEKGKDVELRCDPISGHTALYWYRQSLGQGLEFLIYFQGNSAPDKSGLPSDRFSAERTGGSVSTLTIQRTQQEDSAVYLCASSPRSGVSYGYTFGSGTRLTVV.

The chain combines TRBV29-1 with TRBJ2-1, with TRBD1 matching 10 bases. With V trimmed by 7 bases and J by 7 bases, 10 bases remained unmatched. Germline V gene data show CDR1 as SQVTM and CDR2 as ANQGSEA. The CDR3 spans 14 residues. This CDR3 is CSGVPGQGSNEQFF. In nucleotides, the CDR3 is TGCAGCGGGGTACCGGGACAGGGGTCTAATGAGCAGTTCTTC.

V usage is TRBV14 and J usage is TRBJ2-7; no clear D gene. Between the trimmed V and J ends, which lost 5 bases and 3 bases, there was a span of 17 bases. This CDR3 region has 15 residues. CDR1 and CDR2 from the germline V gene are SGHDN and FVKESK. CDR3 amino acids: CASSEKPYTYYEQYF. The DNA of the CDR3 is TGTGCCAGCAGCGAAAAACCCTACACTTACTACGAGCAGTACTTC.

This clone was seen more than once but under ten times. The chain employs TRBV6-1 and TRBJ2-6; D gene ambiguous. The CDR3 length is 14 residues. Trimming pared 10 bases from V and 2 bases from J, leaving 12 bases between. Germline CDR1 MNHNS, CDR2 SASEGT. The CDR3 coding sequence is TGTGCCACCAAACCAGTAGCTGGGGCCAACGTCCTGACTTTC. Residues: CATKPVAGANVLTF.

This rearrangement joins TRBV30 to TRBJ1-2, with a tentative D call TRBD1 (6 bases). Germline V gene sequence: CDR1 GTSNPN, CDR2 SVGIG (reference sequence). The CDR3 consists of 13 residues. Deletions cut 3 bases from V and 4 bases from J, with 12 bases between. CDR3 sequence reads: CAWRQGLSYGYTF. CDR3 bases: TGTGCCTGGAGACAGGGCTTAAGCTATGGCTACACCTTC.

The table lists this clone with a few counts. The chain combines TRBV12-5 with TRBJ2-2, with 10 bases lining up with TRBD1. Germline assignment: CDR1 LGHNT and CDR2 FRNRAP. The CDR3 is 16 residues long. V was pared by 10 bases and J by 6 bases, with 14 bases of the junction left unmatched. The CDR3 coding sequence is TGTGCTACTACTTTATGGGACAGGGGTAAGGCCGGGGAGCTGTTTTTT. This sequence encodes CATTLWDRGKAGELFF.

This clone has just one count. The genes are TRBV7-9 and TRBJ2-5, with 8 bases fitting TRBD1. Trimming removed 4 bases from V and 4 bases from J; junction bases left unmatched: 5. Germline V lookup: CDR1 SEHNR, CDR2 FQNEAQ (reference sequence). The CDR3 has 14 residues. The CDR3, as DNA: TGTGCCAGCAGCTCGGACAGGGTGGGAGAGACCCAGTACTTC. Translated: CASSSDRVGETQYF.

In this sample, this clone turned up once. The rearrangement links TRBV6-1 to TRBJ2-5; TRBD1 might be the D (6 bases). Germline loops: CDR1 MNHNS, CDR2 SASEGT. The CDR3 sequence is 12 residues long. With 8 bases removed from V and 5 bases from J, the gap between germline ends came to 12 bases. CDR3 protein: CASLGGTETQYF. CDR3 nucleotides: TGTGCCAGCCTAGGGGGTACGGAGACCCAGTACTTC.

The rearrangement uses TRBV28 and TRBJ1-2; D remains unclear. The germline V gene encodes CDR1 MDHEN and CDR2 SYDVKM. V was trimmed by 11 bases and J by 2 bases, leaving 9 bases between them. The length of the CDR3 is 11 residues. CDR3 DNA: TGTGCCGGTTCTGGGAACTATGGCTACACCTTC. It yields the protein CAGSGNYGYTF.

The rearrangement links TRBV19 to TRBJ2-5; perhaps TRBD2 as D (6 bases). The CDR3 runs to 14 residues. Trimming cost V 5 bases and J 5 bases, with 15 bases left between them. Germline-derived CDR1 and CDR2 are LNHDA and SQIVND (reference sequence). The CDR3 loop reads CASSPRRESETQYF. The CDR3 nucleotides read TGTGCCAGTAGTCCGCGGAGGGAGAGTGAGACCCAGTACTTC. The variable domain in full, completed from reference TRBV19 and TRBJ2-5, reads DGGITQSPKYLFRKEGQNVTLSCEQNLNHDAMYWYRQDPGQGLRLIYYSQIVNDFQKGDIAEGYSVSREKKESFPLTVTSAQKNPTAFYLCASSPRRESETQYFGPGTRLLVL.

The chain joins TRBV19 to TRBJ2-1, with D maybe TRBD2 (6 bases). Germline lookup yields CDR1 LNHDA and CDR2 SQIVND (reference sequence). V gave up 7 bases and J gave up 0 bases, with 13 bases separating them. The CDR3 extends over 15 amino acids. DNA for the CDR3: TGTGCCAGTATGCGGGGCGCTTTCTCCTACAATGAGCAGTTCTTC. It encodes CASMRGAFSYNEQFF. Based on the CDR3 plus reference TRBV19 and TRBJ2-1, the full variable domain is DGGITQSPKYLFRKEGQNVTLSCEQNLNHDAMYWYRQDPGQGLRLIYYSQIVNDFQKGDIAEGYSVSREKKESFPLTVTSAQKNPTAFYLCASMRGAFSYNEQFFGPGTRLTVL.

This chain links TRBV2 with TRBJ1-3; D gene ambiguous. The V and J ends lost 5 bases and 0 bases respectively, with 11 bases between them. CDR1 is SNHLY and CDR2 is FYNNEI in the germline V gene. This CDR3 comprises 15 residues. CDR3 residues: CASSSRGTSGNTIYF. The CDR3 DNA sequence: TGTGCCAGCAGTTCCCGGGGAACCTCTGGAAACACCATATATTTT.

This chain uses TRBV2 with TRBJ1-5; D remains unclear. The ends were cut back, 7 bases at V and 0 bases at J, with 10 bases in the middle. Germline loops: CDR1 SNHLY, CDR2 FYNNEI. The CDR3 spans 14 residues. In DNA form, the CDR3 reads TGTGCCAGCACCGCGCTGAATAGCAATCAGCCCCAGCATTTT. This encodes CASTALNSNQPQHF.

The genes are TRBV7-3 and TRBJ2-1; 7 positions match TRBD2. Germline V gene sequence: CDR1 SGHTA, CDR2 FQGTGA. The CDR3 spans 13 residues. V lost 3 bases, J lost 6 bases, and 2 bases stayed unmatched. The CDR3 sequence: CASSFKRGNEQFF. The CDR3 DNA sequence: TGTGCCAGCAGCTTCAAGCGGGGCAATGAGCAGTTCTTC.

V is TRBV7-8 and J is TRBJ2-3; D possibly corresponds to TRBD1 (6 bases). V was pared by 7 bases and J by 6 bases, with 14 bases between. This CDR3 contains 13 residues. Germline V gene lookup returns CDR1 SGHVS and CDR2 FQNEAQ. In DNA form, the CDR3 reads TGTGCCAGCAAGGGACACGCCACCGATACGCAGTATTTT. It specifies CASKGHATDTQYF.

The V gene is TRBV7-6, the J gene TRBJ1-4; unclear D gene. Trimming pared 1 base from V and 4 bases from J, leaving 7 bases between. Germline V CDR1 and CDR2: SGHVS, FNYEAQ. The CDR3 loop spans 14 amino acids. CDR3 sequence reads: CASSLDGNNEKLFF. The CDR3 nucleotides are TGTGCCAGCAGCTTAGACGGCAATAATGAAAAACTGTTTTTT.

The chain couples TRBV5-1 to TRBJ2-3; D assignment may be TRBD1 or TRBD2 (5 bases each). CDR1 SGHRS and CDR2 YFSETQ come from the germline V gene. V lost 0 bases and J lost 6, with 17 bases in between. This CDR3 has 16 residues. The CDR3 DNA is TGCGCCAGCAGCTTGGATGCGACGGGACCTGGGGATACGCAGTATTTT. It yields the protein CASSLDATGPGDTQYF.

The V and J genes are TRBV7-3 and TRBJ2-1, with 10 bases matching TRBD2. The CDR3 is made up of 15 amino acids. V shed 6 bases, J shed 4 bases, and the junction held 6 bases outside the gene matches. Germline V CDR1 and CDR2: SGHTA, FQGTGA. CDR3 DNA: TGTGCCAGCAGGTCAGGACTAGCGGAGTACAATGAGCAGTTCTTC. This gives the protein CASRSGLAEYNEQFF.

The V gene is TRBV7-9, the J gene TRBJ2-6; no clear D gene. Germline V gives CDR1 SEHNR, CDR2 FQNEAQ (reference sequence). The CDR3 is made up of 18 amino acids. The ends were cut back, 4 bases at V and 5 bases at J, with 21 bases in the middle. The CDR3, as DNA: TGTGCCAGCAGCTACCCGTTATACCATCAAAGTCGGGCCAACGTCCTGACTTTC. The encoded protein is CASSYPLYHQSRANVLTF.

The rearrangement links TRBV30 to TRBJ1-2, with a tentative D call TRBD1 (6 bases). Trimming shortened V by 7 bases and J by 5 bases, and 14 bases separated the two germline ends. The CDR3 contains 12 residues. Germline CDR1 and CDR2: GTSNPN and SVGIG (reference sequence). For the CDR3, the DNA is TGTGCCTCCACCCGGGACACGTATGGCTACACCTTC. Encoded protein: CASTRDTYGYTF. Drawing the rest from reference TRBV30 and TRBJ1-2, the complete variable domain is SQTIHQWPATLVQPVGSPLSLECTVEGTSNPNLYWYRQAAGRGLQLLFYSVGIGQISSEVPQNLSASRPQDRQFILSSKKLLLSDSGFYLCASTRDTYGYTFGSGTRLTVV.

The chain has TRBV15 and TRBJ1-2; TRBD1 might be the D (5 bases). The V end was cut by 0 bases, the J end by 5 bases, with 22 bases between. Germline lookup yields CDR1 LNHNV and CDR2 YYDKDF (reference sequence). There are 18 residues in the CDR3. CDR3 loop: CATSRDSAGSFALYGYTF. The CDR3 region has the DNA TGTGCCACCAGCAGAGATTCGGCAGGGTCTTTCGCCCTTTATGGCTACACCTTC.

The gene calls are TRBV2 and TRBJ1-5; maybe TRBD1 (5 bases). The CDR3 contains 13 residues. Trimming removed 5 bases at V and 6 bases at J, with 11 bases between. The germline V gene has CDR1 SNHLY and CDR2 FYNNEI. The CDR3 loop reads CASSLDRTQPQHF. Written as DNA, the CDR3 is TGTGCCAGCAGTCTCGACAGAACTCAGCCCCAGCATTTT.

The genes are TRBV27 and TRBJ1-1; the D gene is possibly TRBD1 (6 bases). CDR1 MNHEY and CDR2 SMNVEV come from the germline V gene (reference sequence). V lost 6 bases and J 4 bases, leaving 21 bases between the germline ends. The length of the CDR3 is 16 residues. The CDR3 region is CASRRPQQGGSTEAFF. The CDR3 bases are TGTGCCAGCAGACGCCCGCAACAGGGAGGGAGCACTGAAGCTTTCTTT.

The rearrangement links TRBV6-6 to TRBJ1-1; a possible D gene is TRBD1 (6 bases). Germline V gene lookup returns CDR1 MNHNY and CDR2 SVGAGI (reference sequence). CDR3 length equals 13 residues. V lost 6 bases and J 1 base, leaving 9 bases between the germline ends. The CDR3, as DNA: TGTGCCAGCAGCTCACAGGGGAACACTGAAGCTTTCTTT. Amino acid sequence: CASSSQGNTEAFF.

Turning to this clone: An end of the junction differs from the germline gene, which may be a read error. The chain uses TRBV7-7 and TRBJ2-5; D unresolved. Germline V gene lookup returns CDR1 SSHAT and CDR2 FNYEAQ (reference sequence). The CDR3 is 14 amino acids. The CDR3 region has the DNA TGTGCTAGCAGCTTAGTACGAGCGAGTGAGACCCAGTACTTC. This sequence encodes CASSLVRASETQYF.

The J gene is TRBJ2-3, the V gene TRBV4-2, with 12 bases fitting TRBD2. V shed 0 bases, J shed 1 base, and the junction held 8 bases outside the gene matches. The germline V gene has CDR1 LGHNA and CDR2 YNFKEQ. This CDR3 region has 19 residues. CDR3 sequence: CASSQDWLAGGPGTDTQYF. CDR3 DNA: TGTGCCAGCAGCCAAGATTGGCTAGCGGGAGGGCCAGGCACAGATACGCAGTATTTT.

CDR3 region: CASSLQGLSYEQYF. The CDR3 DNA reads TGTGCCAGCAGCTTACAGGGGCTGTCCTACGAGCAGTACTTC. The rearrangement uses TRBV7-9 and TRBJ2-7, with a tentative D call TRBD1 (6 bases). Between the trimmed V and J ends, which lost 2 bases and 1 base, there was a span of 9 bases. This CDR3 contains 14 residues. Germline V gene sequence: CDR1 SEHNR, CDR2 FQNEAQ (reference sequence).

As DNA, the CDR3 is TGTGCCAGCAGCCAAACTAGCGGGGGAAACTACAATGAGCAGTTCTTC. It codes for CASSQTSGGNYNEQFF. This chain links TRBV7-3 with TRBJ2-1; 11 bases line up with TRBD2. CDR1 is SGHTA, CDR2 FQGTGA, per germline. V lost 5 bases and J lost 3; bases outside the gene matches: 6. The CDR3 extends over 16 amino acids.

The chain recombines TRBV7-6 with TRBJ1-5; the D is unclear. There are 14 residues in the CDR3. The V gene's germline CDR1 is SGHVS and CDR2 FNYEAQ. The ends were cut back, 5 bases at V and 7 bases at J, with 15 bases in the middle. CDR3 DNA sequence: TGTGCCAGCAGCCCAGCCATCACGGGCCAGCCCCAGCATTTT. It specifies CASSPAITGQPQHF. The full variable domain, completed using reference TRBV7-6 and TRBJ1-5, is GAGVSQSPRYKVTKRGQDVALRCDPISGHVSLYWYRQALGQGPEFLTYFNYEAQQDKSGLPNDRFSAERPEGSISTLTIQRTEQRDSAMYRCASSPAITGQPQHFGDGTRLSIL.

The chain uses TRBV7-9 and TRBJ2-1, with 12 bases lining up with TRBD2. V was clipped by 4 bases and J by 9 bases; unmatched bases: 7. The CDR3 totals 15 residues. Germline CDR1 is SEHNR and CDR2 is FQNEAQ (reference sequence). This CDR3 reads CASSSRLAGAIEQFF. The CDR3 DNA reads as TGTGCCAGCAGCTCCAGACTAGCGGGAGCTATTGAGCAGTTCTTC.

The V gene is TRBV7-2, the J gene TRBJ2-3; 7 nucleotides line up with TRBD2. The length of the CDR3 is 12 residues. With V trimmed by 4 bases and J by 10 bases, 5 bases remained unmatched. Per germline, CDR1 SGHTA and CDR2 FQGNSA. CDR3 in amino acids: CASSSFTSAQYF. The CDR3 DNA reads TGTGCCAGCAGCTCGTTTACTAGCGCGCAGTATTTT.